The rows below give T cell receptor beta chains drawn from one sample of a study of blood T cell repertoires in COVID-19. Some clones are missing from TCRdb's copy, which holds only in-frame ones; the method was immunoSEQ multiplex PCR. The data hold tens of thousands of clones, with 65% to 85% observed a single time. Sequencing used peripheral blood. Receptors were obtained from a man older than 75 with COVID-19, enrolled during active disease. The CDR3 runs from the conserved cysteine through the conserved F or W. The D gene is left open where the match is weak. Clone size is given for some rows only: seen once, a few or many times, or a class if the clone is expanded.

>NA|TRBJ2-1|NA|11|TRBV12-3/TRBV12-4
CASSRYNEQFF
TGTGCCAGCAGCCGCTACAATGAGCAGTTCTTC
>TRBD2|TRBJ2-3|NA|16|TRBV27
CASSPIGGARRDTQYF
TGTGCCAGCAGTCCAATCGGGGGGGCCCGTCGGGATACGCAGTATTTT
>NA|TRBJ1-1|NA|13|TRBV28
CASSTSGATEAFF
TGTGCCAGCAGTACATCGGGAGCCACTGAAGCTTTCTTT
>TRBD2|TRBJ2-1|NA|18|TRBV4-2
CASSRWLAGGPEQGEQFF
TGTGCCAGCAGCCGCTGGCTAGCGGGGGGGCCCGAGCAGGGTGAGCAGTTCTTC
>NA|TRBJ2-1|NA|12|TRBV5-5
CASTPATLGQFF
TGTGCCAGCACCCCGGCGACCCTAGGGCAGTTCTTC
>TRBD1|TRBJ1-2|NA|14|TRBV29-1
CSVEPGTGGSGYTF
TGCAGCGTTGAACCCGGGACAGGGGGCAGCGGCTACACCTTC
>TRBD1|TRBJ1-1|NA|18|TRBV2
CASSEAIGTVKGGTEAFF
TGTGCCAGCAGTGAAGCGATAGGGACAGTTAAGGGAGGAACTGAAGCTTTCTTT
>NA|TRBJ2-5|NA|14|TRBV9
CASSVGPLQETQYF
TGTGCCAGCAGCGTAGGGCCTTTGCAAGAGACCCAGTACTTC
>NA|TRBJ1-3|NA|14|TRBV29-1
CSVVSSSSGNTIYF
TGCAGCGTTGTATCCTCGAGCTCTGGAAACACCATATATTTT
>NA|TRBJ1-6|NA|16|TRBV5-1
CASSLRGQRANSPLHF
TGCGCCAGCAGCTTGAGAGGGCAAAGGGCTAATTCACCCCTCCACTTT
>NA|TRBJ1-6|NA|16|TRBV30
CAWSDGGASDNSPLHF
TGTGCCTGGAGTGACGGAGGGGCCTCAGATAATTCACCCCTCCACTTT
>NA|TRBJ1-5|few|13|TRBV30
CAWSGPGNQPQHF
TGTGCCTGGAGCGGACCAGGGAATCAGCCCCAGCATTTT
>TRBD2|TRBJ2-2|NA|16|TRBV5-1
CASSLASGSPNGELFF
TGCGCCAGCAGCTTGGCCAGCGGGAGTCCGAACGGGGAGCTGTTTTTT
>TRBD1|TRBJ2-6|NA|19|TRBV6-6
CASSRPGQGEPSGANVLTF
TGTGCCAGCAGTCGCCCGGGACAGGGAGAACCCTCTGGGGCCAACGTCCTGACTTTC
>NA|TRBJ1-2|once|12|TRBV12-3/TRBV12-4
CASASSTYGYTF
TGTGCCAGCGCGTCTAGCACCTATGGCTACACCTTC
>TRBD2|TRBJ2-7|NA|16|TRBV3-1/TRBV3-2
CASSQRGLAGGGEQYF
TGTGCCAGCAGCCAAAGGGGACTAGCGGGGGGCGGCGAGCAGTACTTC
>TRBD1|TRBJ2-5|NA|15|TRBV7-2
CASSFSAGTEETQYF
TGTGCCAGCAGCTTTTCTGCCGGGACAGAAGAGACCCAGTACTTC
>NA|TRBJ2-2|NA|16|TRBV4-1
CASSQQGQENTGELFF
TGCGCCAGCAGCCAGCAGGGGCAGGAGAACACCGGGGAGCTGTTTTTT
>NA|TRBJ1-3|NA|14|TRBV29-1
CSESGGASGNTIYF
TGCAGCGAAAGCGGGGGGGCCTCTGGAAACACCATATATTTT
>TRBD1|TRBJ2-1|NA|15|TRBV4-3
CASSQQGVSYNEQFF
TGCGCCAGCAGCCAACAGGGGGTCTCCTACAATGAGCAGTTCTTC
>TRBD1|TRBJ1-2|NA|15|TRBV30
CAWSPNPRDSSGYTF
TGTGCCTGGAGTCCCAACCCCCGGGACAGTTCAGGCTACACCTTC
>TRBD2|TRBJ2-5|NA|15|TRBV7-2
CASSFSGGFQETQYF
TGTGCCAGCAGCTTTAGCGGGGGGTTCCAAGAGACCCAGTACTTC
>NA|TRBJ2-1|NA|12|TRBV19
CASSIPPEPQFF
TGTGCCAGTAGTATCCCCCCCGAGCCGCAGTTCTTC
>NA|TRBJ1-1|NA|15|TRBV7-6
CASSPRAGKDTEAFF
TGTGCCAGCAGCCCGAGGGCGGGGAAGGACACTGAAGCTTTCTTT
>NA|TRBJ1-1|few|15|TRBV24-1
CATSDFDGQITEAFF
TGTGCCACCAGTGATTTCGACGGACAGATCACTGAAGCTTTCTTT
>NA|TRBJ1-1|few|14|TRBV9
CASSSSTGNTEAFF
TGTGCCAGCAGCTCCTCGACGGGGAACACTGAAGCTTTCTTT
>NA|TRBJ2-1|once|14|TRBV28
CASRNPDTYNEQFF
TGTGCCAGCAGAAACCCGGACACCTACAATGAGCAGTTCTTC
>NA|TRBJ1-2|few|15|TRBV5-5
CASSPSGGRPGGYTF
TGTGCCAGCAGCCCGTCAGGTGGCCGACCGGGGGGGTACACCTTC
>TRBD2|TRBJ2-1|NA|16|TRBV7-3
CASSLASGGPPNEQFF
TGTGCCAGCAGCTTAGCTAGCGGGGGGCCACCCAATGAGCAGTTCTTC
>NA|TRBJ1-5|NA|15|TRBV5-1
CASSLAPEVNQPQHF
TGCGCCAGCAGCTTGGCCCCGGAGGTCAATCAGCCCCAGCATTTT
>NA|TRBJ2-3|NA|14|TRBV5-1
CASSLGSSTDTQYF
TGCGCCAGCAGCTTGGGTAGTAGCACAGATACGCAGTATTTT
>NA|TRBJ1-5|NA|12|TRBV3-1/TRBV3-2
CASSQAGEPQHF
TGTGCCAGCAGCCAAGCGGGGGAGCCCCAGCATTTT